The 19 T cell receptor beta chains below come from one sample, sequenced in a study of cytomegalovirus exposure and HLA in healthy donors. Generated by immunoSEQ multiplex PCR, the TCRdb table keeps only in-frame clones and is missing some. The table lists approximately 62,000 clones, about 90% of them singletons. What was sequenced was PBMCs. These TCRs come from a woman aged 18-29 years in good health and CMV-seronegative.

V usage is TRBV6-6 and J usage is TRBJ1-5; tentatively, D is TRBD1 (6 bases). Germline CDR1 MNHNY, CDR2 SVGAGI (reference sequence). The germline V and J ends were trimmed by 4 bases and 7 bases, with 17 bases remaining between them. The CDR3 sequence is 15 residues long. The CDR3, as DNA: TGTGCCAGCAGTTCCCGGTGGGGGGGCGGCCAGCCCCAGCATTTT. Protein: CASSSRWGGGQPQHF.

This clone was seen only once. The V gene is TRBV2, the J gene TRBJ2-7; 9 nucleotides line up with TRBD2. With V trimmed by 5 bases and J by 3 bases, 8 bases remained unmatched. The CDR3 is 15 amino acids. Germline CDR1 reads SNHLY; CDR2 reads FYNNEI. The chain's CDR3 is CASSPTGLALYEQYF. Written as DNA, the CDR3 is TGTGCCAGCAGTCCTACGGGACTAGCCCTCTACGAGCAGTACTTC.

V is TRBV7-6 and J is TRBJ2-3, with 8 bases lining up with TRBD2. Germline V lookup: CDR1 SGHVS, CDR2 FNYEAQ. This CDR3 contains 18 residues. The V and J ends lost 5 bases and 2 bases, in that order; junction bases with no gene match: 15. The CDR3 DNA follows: TGTGCCAGCAGCCACCTCGGGCGGGAGGAGGAAAACACAGATACGCAGTATTTT. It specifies CASSHLGREEENTDTQYF.

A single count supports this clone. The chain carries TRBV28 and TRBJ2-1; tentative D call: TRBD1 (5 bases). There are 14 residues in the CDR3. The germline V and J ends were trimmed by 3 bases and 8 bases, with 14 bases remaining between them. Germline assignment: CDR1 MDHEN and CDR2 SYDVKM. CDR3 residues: CASSLGRRWDEQFF. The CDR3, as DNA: TGTGCCAGCAGTTTGGGGCGTCGGTGGGATGAGCAGTTCTTC.

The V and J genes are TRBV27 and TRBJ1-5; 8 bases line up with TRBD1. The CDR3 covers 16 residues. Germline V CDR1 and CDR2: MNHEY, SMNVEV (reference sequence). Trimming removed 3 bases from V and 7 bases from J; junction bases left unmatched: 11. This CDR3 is CASSFRRTGNAQPQHF. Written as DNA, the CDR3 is TGTGCCAGCAGTTTCAGACGGACAGGGAACGCACAGCCCCAGCATTTT.

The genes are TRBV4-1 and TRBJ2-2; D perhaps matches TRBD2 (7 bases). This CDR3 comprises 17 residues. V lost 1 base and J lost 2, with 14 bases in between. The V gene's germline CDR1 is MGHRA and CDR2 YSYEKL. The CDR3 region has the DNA TGCGCCAGCAGCCAAGGGGGGGGCAGGGGCAACACCGGGGAGCTGTTTTTT. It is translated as CASSQGGGRGNTGELFF.

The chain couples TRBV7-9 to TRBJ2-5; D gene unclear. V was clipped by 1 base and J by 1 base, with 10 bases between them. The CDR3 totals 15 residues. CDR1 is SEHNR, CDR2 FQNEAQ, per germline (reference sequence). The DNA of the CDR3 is TGTGCCAGCAGCTTAGGGCTCCGGAGCCAAGAGACCCAGTACTTC. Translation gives CASSLGLRSQETQYF.

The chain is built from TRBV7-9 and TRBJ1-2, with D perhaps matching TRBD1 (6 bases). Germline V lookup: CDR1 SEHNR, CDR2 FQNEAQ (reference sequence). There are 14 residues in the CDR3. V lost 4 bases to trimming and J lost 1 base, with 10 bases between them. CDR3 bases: TGTGCCAGCAGCTCAGGGGCCGGTAACTATGGCTACACCTTC. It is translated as CASSSGAGNYGYTF.

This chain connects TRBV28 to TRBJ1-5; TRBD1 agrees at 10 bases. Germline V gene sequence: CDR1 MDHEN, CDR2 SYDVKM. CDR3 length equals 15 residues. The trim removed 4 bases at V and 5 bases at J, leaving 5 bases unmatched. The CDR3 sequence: CASSSGQGNYQPQHF. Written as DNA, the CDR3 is TGTGCCAGCAGTTCGGGACAGGGGAACTATCAGCCCCAGCATTTT.

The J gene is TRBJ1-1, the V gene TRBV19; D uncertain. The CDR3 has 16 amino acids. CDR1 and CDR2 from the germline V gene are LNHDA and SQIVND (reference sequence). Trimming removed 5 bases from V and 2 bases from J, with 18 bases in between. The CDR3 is CASSPLQMSGNTEAFF. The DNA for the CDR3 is TGTGCCAGTAGTCCCCTACAGATGTCGGGAAACACTGAAGCTTTCTTT.

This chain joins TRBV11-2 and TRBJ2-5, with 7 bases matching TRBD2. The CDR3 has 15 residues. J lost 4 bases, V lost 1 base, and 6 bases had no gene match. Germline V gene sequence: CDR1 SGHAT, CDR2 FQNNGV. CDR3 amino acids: CASSLGAGERETQYF. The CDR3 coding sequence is TGTGCCAGCAGCTTAGGGGCGGGGGAGAGAGAGACCCAGTACTTC.

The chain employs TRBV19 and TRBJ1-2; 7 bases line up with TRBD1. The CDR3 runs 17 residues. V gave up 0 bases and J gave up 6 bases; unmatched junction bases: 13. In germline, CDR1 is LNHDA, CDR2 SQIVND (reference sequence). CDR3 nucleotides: TGTGCCAGTAGTATAGATCTATGGACAGGCTCGAACAATGGCTACACCTTC. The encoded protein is CASSIDLWTGSNNGYTF.

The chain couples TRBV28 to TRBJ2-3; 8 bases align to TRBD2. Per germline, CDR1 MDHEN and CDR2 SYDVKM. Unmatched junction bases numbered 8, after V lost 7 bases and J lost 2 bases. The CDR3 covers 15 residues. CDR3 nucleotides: TGTGCCAGCACCGTAAGCGGGAGCTACACAGATACGCAGTATTTT. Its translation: CASTVSGSYTDTQYF.

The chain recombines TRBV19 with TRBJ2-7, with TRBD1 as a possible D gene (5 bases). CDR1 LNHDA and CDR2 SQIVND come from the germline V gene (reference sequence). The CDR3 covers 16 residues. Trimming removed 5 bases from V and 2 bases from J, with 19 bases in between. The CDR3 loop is CASSFGQRVGTYEQYF. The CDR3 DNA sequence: TGTGCCAGTAGTTTCGGACAACGTGTGGGAACCTACGAGCAGTACTTC.

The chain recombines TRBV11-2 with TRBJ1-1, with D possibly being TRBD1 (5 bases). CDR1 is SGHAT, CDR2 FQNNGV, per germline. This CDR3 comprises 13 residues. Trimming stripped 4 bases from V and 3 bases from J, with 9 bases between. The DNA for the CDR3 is TGTGCCAGCAGCTCCATAGGGGACACTGAAGCTTTCTTT. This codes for CASSSIGDTEAFF.

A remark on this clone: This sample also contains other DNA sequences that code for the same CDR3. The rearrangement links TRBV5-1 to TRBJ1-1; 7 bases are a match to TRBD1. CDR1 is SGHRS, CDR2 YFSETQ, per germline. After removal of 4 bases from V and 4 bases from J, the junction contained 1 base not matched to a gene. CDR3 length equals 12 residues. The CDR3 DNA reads TGCGCCAGCAGCCAGGGGGGCACTGAAGCTTTCTTT. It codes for CASSQGGTEAFF.

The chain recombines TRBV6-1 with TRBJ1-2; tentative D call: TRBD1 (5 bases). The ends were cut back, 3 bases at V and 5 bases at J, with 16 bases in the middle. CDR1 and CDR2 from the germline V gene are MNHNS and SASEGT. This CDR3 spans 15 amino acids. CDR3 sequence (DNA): TGTGCCAGCAGTGACATACCGGGGGAGGGGTATGGCTACACCTTC. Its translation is CASSDIPGEGYGYTF.

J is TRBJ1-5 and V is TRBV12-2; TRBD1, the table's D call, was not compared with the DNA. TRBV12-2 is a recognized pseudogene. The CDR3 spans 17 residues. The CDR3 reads CASRFTLGTGPRKAQHF. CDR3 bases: TGTGCAAGTCGCTTTACGCTCGGGACAGGGCCAAGGAAGGCCCAGCATTTT.

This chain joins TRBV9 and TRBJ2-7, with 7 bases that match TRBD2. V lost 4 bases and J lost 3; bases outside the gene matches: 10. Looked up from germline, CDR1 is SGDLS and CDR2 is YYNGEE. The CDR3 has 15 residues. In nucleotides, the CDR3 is TGTGCCAGCAGCCCCGTCGGGGGGTACGGCTACGAGCAGTACTTC. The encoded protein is CASSPVGGYGYEQYF.